This T cell receptor beta chain was recorded in a study of regulatory T cells in long-lasting Graves disease. As for the study in general: The study enrolled newly diagnosed Graves' patients on antithyroid drugs under 3 months.

The V gene's germline CDR1 is SGHVS and CDR2 FQNEAQ. V shed 1 base and J shed 2 bases, with 9 bases lying between them. This CDR3 contains 16 residues. Arm-PCR of CDR3 regions with iRepertoire HTBI primers generated TCR beta libraries. TCRdb itself ran the multiplex PCR reads through MiXCR, one entry per CDR3 protein. The repertoire holds 400,000 to 450,000 distinct CDR3 sequences, with under 15% as singletons. Indicated time point: newly diagnosed GD, antithyroid drugs for less than 3 months. After RNA was extracted from PBMCs, the TCR library was made from it. In each case, Graves' disease was diagnosed per American Thyroid Association guidelines. Concerning this clonotype itself: Its cognate antigen is unknown.

Study-level points and caveats: Among samples with persistent disease, TRBV28, TRBJ1-2 and TRBJ2-5 were favored.

Another study also made use of these data, one on T cells in Graves' hyperthyroidism and ophthalmopathy. That study reports: Most thyroid clonotypes that were expanded above 0.001 also turned up in blood.

The receptor's source is a woman aged 25 to 39 with Graves disease. The V gene is TRBV7-8, the J gene TRBJ2-6; D perhaps matches TRBD2 (6 bases). The source was peripheral blood mononuclear cells (PBMCs), collected at new diagnosis, from a patient treated with antithyroid drugs. The CDR3 protein is CASSLGPGAGANVLTF. CDR3 nucleotides: TGTGCCAGCAGCTTAGGTCCGGGGGCTGGGGCCAACGTCCTGACTTTC.